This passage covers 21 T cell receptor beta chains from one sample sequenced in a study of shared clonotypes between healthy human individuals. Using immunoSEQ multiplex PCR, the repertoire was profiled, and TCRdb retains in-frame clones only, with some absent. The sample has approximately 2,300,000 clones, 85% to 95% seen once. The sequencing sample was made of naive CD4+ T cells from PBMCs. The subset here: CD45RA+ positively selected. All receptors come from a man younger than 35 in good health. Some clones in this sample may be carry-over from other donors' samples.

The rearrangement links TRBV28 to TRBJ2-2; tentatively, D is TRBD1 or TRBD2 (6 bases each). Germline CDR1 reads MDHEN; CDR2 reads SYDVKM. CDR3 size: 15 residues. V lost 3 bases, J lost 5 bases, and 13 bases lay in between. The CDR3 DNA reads TGTGCCAGCAGTTTCGTCAGGGGAGGAACCGGGGAGCTGTTTTTT. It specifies CASSFVRGGTGELFF.

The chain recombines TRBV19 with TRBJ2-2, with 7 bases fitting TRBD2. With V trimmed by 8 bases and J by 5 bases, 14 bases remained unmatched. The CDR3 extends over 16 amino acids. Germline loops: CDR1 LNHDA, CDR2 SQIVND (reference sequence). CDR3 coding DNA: TGTGCCAGTGGTTCCAGGGCCACGGGGGGTACCGGGGAGCTGTTTTTT. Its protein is CASGSRATGGTGELFF. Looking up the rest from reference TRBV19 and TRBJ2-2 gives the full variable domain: DGGITQSPKYLFRKEGQNVTLSCEQNLNHDAMYWYRQDPGQGLRLIYYSQIVNDFQKGDIAEGYSVSREKKESFPLTVTSAQKNPTAFYLCASGSRATGGTGELFFGEGSRLTVL.

The CDR3 loop is CATSWTGQLTGELFF. The CDR3 DNA follows: TGTGCCACCAGCTGGACAGGACAGCTCACCGGGGAGCTGTTTTTT. J is TRBJ2-2 and V is TRBV15; 7 bases agree with TRBD1. Unmatched junction bases numbered 7, after V lost 5 bases and J lost 4 bases. The CDR3 extends over 15 amino acids. The germline V gene has CDR1 LNHNV and CDR2 YYDKDF (reference sequence).

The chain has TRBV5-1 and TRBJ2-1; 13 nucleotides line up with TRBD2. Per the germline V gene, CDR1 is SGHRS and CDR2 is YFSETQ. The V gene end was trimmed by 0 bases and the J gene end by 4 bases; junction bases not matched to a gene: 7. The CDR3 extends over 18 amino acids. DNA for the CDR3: TGCGCCAGCAGCTTGGGAGGGACTAGCGGGATTATTTACAATGAGCAGTTCTTC. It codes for CASSLGGTSGIIYNEQFF.

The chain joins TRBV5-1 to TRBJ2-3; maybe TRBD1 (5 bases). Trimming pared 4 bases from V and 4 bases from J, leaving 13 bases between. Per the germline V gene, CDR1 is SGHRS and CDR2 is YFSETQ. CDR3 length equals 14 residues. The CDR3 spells CASSPQGVADTQYF. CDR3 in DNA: TGCGCCAGCAGCCCCCAGGGTGTGGCAGATACGCAGTATTTT.

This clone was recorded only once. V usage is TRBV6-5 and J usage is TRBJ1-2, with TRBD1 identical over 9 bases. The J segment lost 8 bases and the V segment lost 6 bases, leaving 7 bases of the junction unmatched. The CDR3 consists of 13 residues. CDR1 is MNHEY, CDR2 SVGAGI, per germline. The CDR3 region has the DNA TGTGCCAGCAGAACAGGGGGCGCTAGGGGCTACACCTTC. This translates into CASRTGGARGYTF.

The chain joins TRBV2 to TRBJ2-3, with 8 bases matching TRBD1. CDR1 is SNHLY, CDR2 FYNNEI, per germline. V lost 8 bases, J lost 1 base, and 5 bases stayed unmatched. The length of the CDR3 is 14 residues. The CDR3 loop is CASSWTGRTDTQYF. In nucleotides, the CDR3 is TGTGCCAGCTCCTGGACAGGGCGCACAGATACGCAGTATTTT.

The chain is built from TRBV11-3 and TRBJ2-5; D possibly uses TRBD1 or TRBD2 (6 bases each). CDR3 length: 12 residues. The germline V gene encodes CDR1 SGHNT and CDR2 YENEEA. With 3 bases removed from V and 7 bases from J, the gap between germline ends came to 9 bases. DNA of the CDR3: TGTGCCAGCAGCTTGGGGGGCGTGACCCAGTACTTC. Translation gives CASSLGGVTQYF.

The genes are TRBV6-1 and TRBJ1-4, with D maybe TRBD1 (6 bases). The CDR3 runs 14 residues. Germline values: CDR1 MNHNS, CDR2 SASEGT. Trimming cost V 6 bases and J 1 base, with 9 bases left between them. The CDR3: CASRATGTNEKLFF. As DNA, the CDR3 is TGTGCCAGCAGGGCGACAGGAACTAATGAAAAACTGTTTTTT.

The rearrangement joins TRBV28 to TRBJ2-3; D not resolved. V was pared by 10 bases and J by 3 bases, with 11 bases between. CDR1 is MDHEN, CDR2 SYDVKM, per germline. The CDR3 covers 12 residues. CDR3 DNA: TGTGCCACCCAGACTCAGACAGATACGCAGTATTTT. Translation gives CATQTQTDTQYF.

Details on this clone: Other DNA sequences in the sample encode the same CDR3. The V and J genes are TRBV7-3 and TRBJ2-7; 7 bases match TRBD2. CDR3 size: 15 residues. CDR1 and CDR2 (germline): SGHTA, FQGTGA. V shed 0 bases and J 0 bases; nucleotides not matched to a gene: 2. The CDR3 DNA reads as TGTGCCAGCAGCTTAACGGGAGGGGACTCCTACGAGCAGTACTTC. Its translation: CASSLTGGDSYEQYF.

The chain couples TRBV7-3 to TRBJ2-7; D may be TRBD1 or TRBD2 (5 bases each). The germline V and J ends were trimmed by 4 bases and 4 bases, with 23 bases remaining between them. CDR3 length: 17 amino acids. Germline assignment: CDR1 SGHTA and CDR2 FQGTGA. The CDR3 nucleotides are TGTGCCAGCAGCTCGGGACCTATCGGGATCCCCGGTTACGAGCAGTACTTC. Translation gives CASSSGPIGIPGYEQYF.

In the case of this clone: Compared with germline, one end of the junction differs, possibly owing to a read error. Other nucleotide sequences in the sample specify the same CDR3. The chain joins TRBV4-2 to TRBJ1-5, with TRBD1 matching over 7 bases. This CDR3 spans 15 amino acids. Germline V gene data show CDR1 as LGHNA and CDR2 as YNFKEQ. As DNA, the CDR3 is TGTGCCAGCAGCCAAGGGGACAGTTTCAATCAGCCCCAACATTTT. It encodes CASSQGDSFNQPQHF.

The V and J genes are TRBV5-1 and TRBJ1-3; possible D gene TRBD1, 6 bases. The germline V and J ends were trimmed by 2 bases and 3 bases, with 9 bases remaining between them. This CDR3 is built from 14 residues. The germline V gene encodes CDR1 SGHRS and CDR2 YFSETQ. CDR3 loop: CASSFTGYGNTIYF. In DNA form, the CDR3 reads TGCGCCAGCAGCTTTACAGGGTATGGAAACACCATATATTTT.

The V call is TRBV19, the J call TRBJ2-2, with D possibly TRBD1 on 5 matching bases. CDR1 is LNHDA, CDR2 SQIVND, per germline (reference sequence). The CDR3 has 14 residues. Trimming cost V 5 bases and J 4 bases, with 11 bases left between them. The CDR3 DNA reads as TGTGCCAGTAGTGGCCCGACAGTCACCGGGGAGCTGTTTTTT. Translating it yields CASSGPTVTGELFF.

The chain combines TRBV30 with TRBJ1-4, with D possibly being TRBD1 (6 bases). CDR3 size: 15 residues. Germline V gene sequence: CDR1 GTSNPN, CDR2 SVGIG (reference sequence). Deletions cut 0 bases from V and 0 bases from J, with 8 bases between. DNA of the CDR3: TGTGCCTGGAGTGTACAGGGTGCAACTAATGAAAAACTGTTTTTT. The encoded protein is CAWSVQGATNEKLFF. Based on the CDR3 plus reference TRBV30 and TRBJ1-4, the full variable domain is SQTIHQWPATLVQPVGSPLSLECTVEGTSNPNLYWYRQAAGRGLQLLFYSVGIGQISSEVPQNLSASRPQDRQFILSSKKLLLSDSGFYLCAWSVQGATNEKLFFGSGTQLSVL.

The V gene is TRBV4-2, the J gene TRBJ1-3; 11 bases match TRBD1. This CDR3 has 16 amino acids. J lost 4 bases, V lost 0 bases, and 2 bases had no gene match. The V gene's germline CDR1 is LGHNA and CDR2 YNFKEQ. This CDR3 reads CASSQEDRGLGNTIYF. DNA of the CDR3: TGTGCCAGCAGCCAAGAGGACAGGGGGCTCGGAAACACCATATATTTT.

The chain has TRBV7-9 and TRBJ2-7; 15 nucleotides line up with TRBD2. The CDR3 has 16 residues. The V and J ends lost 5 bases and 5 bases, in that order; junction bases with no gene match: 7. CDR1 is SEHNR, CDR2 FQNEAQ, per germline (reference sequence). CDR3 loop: CASSPGLAGGPHEQYF. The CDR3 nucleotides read TGTGCCAGCAGCCCAGGACTAGCGGGAGGGCCCCACGAGCAGTACTTC.

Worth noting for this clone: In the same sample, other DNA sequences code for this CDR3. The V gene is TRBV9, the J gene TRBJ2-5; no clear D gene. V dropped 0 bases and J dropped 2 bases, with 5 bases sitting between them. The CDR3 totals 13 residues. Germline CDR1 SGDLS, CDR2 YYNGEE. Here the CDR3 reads CASSVEGQETQYF. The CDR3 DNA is TGTGCCAGCAGCGTAGAAGGGCAAGAGACCCAGTACTTC.

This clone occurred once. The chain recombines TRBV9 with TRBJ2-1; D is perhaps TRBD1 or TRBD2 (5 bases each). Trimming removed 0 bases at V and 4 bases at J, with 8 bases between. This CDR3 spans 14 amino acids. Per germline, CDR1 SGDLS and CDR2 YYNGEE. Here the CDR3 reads CASSVGDGYNEQFF. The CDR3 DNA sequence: TGTGCCAGCAGCGTAGGGGACGGATACAATGAGCAGTTCTTC.

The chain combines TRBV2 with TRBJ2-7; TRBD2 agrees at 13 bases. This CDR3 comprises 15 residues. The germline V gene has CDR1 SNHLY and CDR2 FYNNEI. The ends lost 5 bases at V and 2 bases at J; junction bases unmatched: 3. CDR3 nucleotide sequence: TGTGCCAGCAGTTTGGGACTAGCGGGGCCCTACGAGCAGTACTTC. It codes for CASSLGLAGPYEQYF.